Following are 8 T cell receptor beta chains from one sample sequenced in a study of blood T cell repertoires in COVID-19. Profiled with immunoSEQ multiplex PCR; TCRdb holds only in-frame clones, not every one. The sample has approximately 84,000 clones; around 90% are singletons. The source material was peripheral blood. All receptors derive from a human donor with active COVID-19. The donor label of this sample is uncertain.

In its sample, this clone was seen a few times. The chain combines TRBV28 with TRBJ2-7, with D possibly being TRBD2 (6 bases). Germline assignment: CDR1 MDHEN and CDR2 SYDVKM. The CDR3 contains 14 residues. V dropped 6 bases and J dropped 6 bases, with 18 bases sitting between them. CDR3 residues: CASRAPGVATEQYF. CDR3 DNA: TGTGCCAGCAGGGCACCGGGAGTTGCGACCGAGCAGTACTTC. Full variable domain (missing parts from reference TRBV28 and TRBJ2-7): DVKVTQSSRYLVKRTGEKVFLECVQDMDHENMFWYRQDPGLGLRLIYFSYDVKMKEKGDIPEGYSVSREKKERFSLILESASTNQTSMYLCASRAPGVATEQYFGPGTRLTVT.

The chain carries TRBV6-6 and TRBJ1-4; weak D call: TRBD1 (6 bases). The CDR3 sequence is 15 residues long. Trimming took off 0 bases at V and 8 bases at J, with 13 bases between the two ends. Per germline, CDR1 MNHNY and CDR2 SVGAGI (reference sequence). The CDR3 DNA sequence: TGTGCCAGCAGTTACTCGGGGGGGCCCCGGGAAAAACTGTTTTTT. Encoded protein: CASSYSGGPREKLFF.

The chain carries TRBV6-2 or TRBV6-3 and TRBJ1-1; no definite D call. Germline V lookup: CDR1 MNHEY, CDR2 SVGEGT. This CDR3 spans 14 amino acids. Trimming took off 2 bases at V and 0 bases at J, with 7 bases between the two ends. CDR3 residues: CASSYSHMNTEAFF. The CDR3 DNA reads as TGTGCCAGCAGTTACAGTCACATGAACACTGAAGCTTTCTTT.

Only a few counts were recorded for this clone. V gene TRBV19 combines with J gene TRBJ1-5; a possible D gene is TRBD1 (6 bases). Trimming removed 1 base at V and 11 bases at J, with 12 bases between. Germline lookup yields CDR1 LNHDA and CDR2 SQIVND (reference sequence). The CDR3 has 13 residues. DNA of the CDR3: TGTGCCAGTAGTATAGCTGGGGACAAATCCCAGCATTTT. It codes for CASSIAGDKSQHF.

The V and J genes are TRBV6-6 and TRBJ1-2, with 8 bases that match TRBD1. V trimming: 5 bases; J trimming: 6 bases; junction bases outside the gene matches: 2. Germline V gene data show CDR1 as MNHNY and CDR2 as SVGAGI (reference sequence). The CDR3 consists of 12 residues. CDR3 residues: CASSGQGDGYTF. Written as DNA, the CDR3 is TGTGCCAGCAGTGGACAGGGCGATGGCTACACCTTC.

The CDR3 DNA sequence: TGCGCCAGCAGGGGGGTAGGGGGAAACACTGAAGCTTTCTTT. Its translation: CASRGVGGNTEAFF. The rearrangement links TRBV4-1 to TRBJ1-1; TRBD1 is a possible D gene (6 bases). V was trimmed by 6 bases and J by 2 bases, leaving 13 bases between them. CDR3 size: 14 residues. Germline V CDR1 and CDR2: MGHRA, YSYEKL.

The chain combines TRBV6-6 with TRBJ2-1; TRBD2 aligns across 11 bases. Germline V gene sequence: CDR1 MNHNY, CDR2 SVGAGI (reference sequence). V gave up 6 bases and J gave up 10 bases; unmatched junction bases: 5. CDR3 length: 13 residues. CDR3 coding DNA: TGTGCCAGCAGAGGACTAGCGGGTGGAGAGCAGTTCTTC. Its protein is CASRGLAGGEQFF.

V gene TRBV7-6 combines with J gene TRBJ2-5; D possibly corresponds to TRBD2 (7 bases). Germline loops: CDR1 SGHVS, CDR2 FNYEAQ. The CDR3 covers 15 residues. Trimming took off 5 bases at V and 3 bases at J, with 16 bases between the two ends. DNA for the CDR3: TGTGCCAGCAGCCAGGGGATTCTAGCGGAAGAGACCCAGTACTTC. Translated, it gives CASSQGILAEETQYF.